The clone carrying this T cell receptor (beta chain) was detected only once. These data are taken from a study of shared T cell receptors in the human thymus. The protocol was immunoSEQ multiplex PCR, while the TCRdb copy is restricted to in-frame clones and leaves out a portion. This table has more than 300,000 clones, approximately 95% appearing once. The V and J ends lost 4 bases and 5 bases, in that order; junction bases with no gene match: 5. The germline CDR1 and CDR2 sequences are MDHEN and SYDVKM. CDR3 length: 15 amino acids. Sequenced sample: thymocytes. The chain couples TRBV28 to TRBJ2-7; TRBD2 aligns across 13 bases. The source of this sequence is a human donor. CDR3 amino acids: CASSWTSGSPNEQYF. The CDR3 nucleotides read TGTGCCAGCAGTTGGACTAGCGGGAGTCCCAACGAGCAGTACTTC.